A selection of T cell receptor beta chains follows, all from one sample in a study of blood T cell repertoires in COVID-19. Clones were read by immunoSEQ multiplex PCR, and TCRdb kept only the in-frame ones, dropping some. The data show about 200,000 clones, roughly 80% seen once. The sequenced sample consisted of peripheral blood. The receptors stem from a woman aged 40 to 50 with COVID-19, enrolled during active disease. The CDR3 runs from the conserved cysteine through the conserved F or W. Fields, in order: V gene, D gene, J gene, clone size, CDR3 DNA, CDR3 protein. The D gene is left open where the match is weak. Rows give clone size only sometimes, using once, few, many, or a class for an expanded clone.

TRBV10-3	NA	TRBJ2-3	few	TGTGCCATCAACGGGGGAGTGGGTACAGATACGCAGTATTTT	CAINGGVGTDTQYF
TRBV10-3	NA	TRBJ2-5	NA	TGTGCCATCAGTGAAGAGGGAGCTCCCGCAGAGACCCAGTACTTC	CAISEEGAPAETQYF
TRBV27	TRBD2	TRBJ2-3	NA	TGTGCCAGCAGTTTCACCGTTAGCGGGGGGGCCACAGATACGCAGTATTTT	CASSFTVSGGATDTQYF
TRBV29-1	NA	TRBJ2-1	NA	TGCAGCGTTGAATTAGCATCCGAGGAGCAGTTCTTC	CSVELASEEQFF
TRBV19	NA	TRBJ2-5	NA	TGTGCCAGTAAGGGCCAGGCTAGCGCAGAGACCCAGTACTTC	CASKGQASAETQYF
TRBV9	NA	TRBJ1-2	NA	TGTGCCAGCAGCGTGGGGCATGGCTACACCTTC	CASSVGHGYTF
TRBV5-8	NA	TRBJ2-5	once	TGTGCCAGCAGCCGGACAGCAGAGACCCAGTACTTC	CASSRTAETQYF
TRBV4-3	TRBD2	TRBJ2-1	NA	TGCGCCAGCAGCCAAGAGAGGGGACTAGCTGCCGATGAGCAGTTCTTC	CASSQERGLAADEQFF
TRBV6-5	TRBD1	TRBJ2-3	NA	TGTGCCAGCAGTCACCCGGGACAGGGATCAGATACGCAGTATTTT	CASSHPGQGSDTQYF
TRBV6-6	NA	TRBJ2-5	NA	TGTGCCAGCAGTTCTACAGAGACCCAGTACTTC	CASSSTETQYF
TRBV30	TRBD2	TRBJ2-2	NA	TGTGCCCAACGACCGGGACTAGCGGGAACGAACACCGGGGAGCTGTTTTTT	CAQRPGLAGTNTGELFF
TRBV11-2	NA	TRBJ1-6	NA	TGTGCCAGCAAAGACAGTAGTTTGTATAATTCACCCCTCCACTTT	CASKDSSLYNSPLHF
TRBV6-6	TRBD1	TRBJ1-6	NA	TGTGCCAGTCGACCTCTGGCAGGGGGTTCACCCCTCCACTTT	CASRPLAGGSPLHF
TRBV24-1	TRBD2	TRBJ2-2	NA	TGTGCCACCAGTGACCGGACTAGCGGGAGAATCGGGGAGCTGTTTTTT	CATSDRTSGRIGELFF
TRBV7-3	NA	TRBJ1-1	few	TGTGCCAGCAGCTTAACTCGGGGCACTGAAGCTTTCTTT	CASSLTRGTEAFF
TRBV6-5	TRBD1	TRBJ1-2	NA	TGTGCCAGCACCCCGGGACAGGGTAACTATGGCTACACCTTC	CASTPGQGNYGYTF
TRBV10-2	NA	TRBJ1-5	NA	TGCGCCAGCACCGGACAGCGAAATCAGCCCCAGCATTTT	CASTGQRNQPQHF
TRBV11-1	TRBD2	TRBJ2-3	NA	TGTGCCAGCAGCTTAGATTTTGGCGGGAGGAGAGATACGCAGTATTTT	CASSLDFGGRRDTQYF
TRBV5-1	NA	TRBJ1-1	NA	TGCGCCAGCAGCTTGGGCGGGGAGGGGAAAGGTCGGGAAGCTTTCTTT	CASSLGGEGKGREAFF
TRBV11-2	TRBD1	TRBJ1-6	NA	TGTGCCAGCAGTTCCGGGACAGCTAATTCACCCCTCCACTTT	CASSSGTANSPLHF
TRBV6-2/TRBV6-3	NA	TRBJ1-1	NA	TGTGCCAGCAGTTACTCGGCGGGAGGGAACACTGAAGCTTTCTTT	CASSYSAGGNTEAFF
TRBV20-1	TRBD1	TRBJ1-2	NA	TGCAGTGCTAAGACAGGGGATGGCTACACCTTC	CSAKTGDGYTF
TRBV7-2	NA	TRBJ1-5	NA	TGTGCCAGCAGCCCAAATAGCAATCAGCCCCAGCATTTT	CASSPNSNQPQHF
TRBV18	NA	TRBJ1-2	NA	TGTGCCAGCTCACTATCACAGGGACGGGATGGCTACACCTTC	CASSLSQGRDGYTF
TRBV28	NA	TRBJ1-2	few	TGTGCCAGCAGCTTATCCGGGCCCCGGGAAGGCTACACCTTC	CASSLSGPREGYTF
TRBV27	TRBD1	TRBJ1-2	NA	TGTGCCAGCAGGTCCGAGACAGGGGGCGGCCTCGTCAGCGGCTACACCTTC	CASRSETGGGLVSGYTF
TRBV15	TRBD2	TRBJ2-5	NA	TGTGCCACCAGCAGTGGAGAGCGGGGCGAGCAGGAGACCCAGTACTTC	CATSSGERGEQETQYF
TRBV4-2	TRBD1	TRBJ1-2	once	TGTGCCAGCAGCCAAGATTACGCAGGGGGCTATGGCTACACCTTC	CASSQDYAGGYGYTF
TRBV14	NA	TRBJ1-4	few	TGTGCCAGCAGCCAAGATATGGGGAACAGGGAAAAACTGTTTTTT	CASSQDMGNREKLFF